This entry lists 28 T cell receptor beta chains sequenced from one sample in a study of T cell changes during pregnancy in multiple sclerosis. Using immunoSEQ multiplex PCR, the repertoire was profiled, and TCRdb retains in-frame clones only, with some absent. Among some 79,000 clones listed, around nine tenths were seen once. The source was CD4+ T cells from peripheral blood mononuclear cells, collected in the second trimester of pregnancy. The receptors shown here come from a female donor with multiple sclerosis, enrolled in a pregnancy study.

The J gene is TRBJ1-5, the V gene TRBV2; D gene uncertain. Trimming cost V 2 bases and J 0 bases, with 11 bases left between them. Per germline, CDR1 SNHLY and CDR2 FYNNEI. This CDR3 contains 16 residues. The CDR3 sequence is CASSEWGGGSNQPQHF. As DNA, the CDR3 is TGTGCCAGCAGTGAATGGGGAGGAGGTAGCAATCAGCCCCAGCATTTT.

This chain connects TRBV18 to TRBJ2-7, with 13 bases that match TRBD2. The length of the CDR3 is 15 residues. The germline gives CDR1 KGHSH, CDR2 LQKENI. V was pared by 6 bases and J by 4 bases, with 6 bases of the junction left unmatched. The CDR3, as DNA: TGTGCCAGCTCGGCACCGACTAGCGGGAGGTACGAGCAGTACTTC. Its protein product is CASSAPTSGRYEQYF.

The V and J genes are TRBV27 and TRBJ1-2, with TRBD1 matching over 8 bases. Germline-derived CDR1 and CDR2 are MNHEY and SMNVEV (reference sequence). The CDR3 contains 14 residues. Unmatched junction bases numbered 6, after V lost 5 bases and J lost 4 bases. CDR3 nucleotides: TGTGCCAGCAGTCCCACGGACAGGGTCTATGGCTACACCTTC. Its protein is CASSPTDRVYGYTF.

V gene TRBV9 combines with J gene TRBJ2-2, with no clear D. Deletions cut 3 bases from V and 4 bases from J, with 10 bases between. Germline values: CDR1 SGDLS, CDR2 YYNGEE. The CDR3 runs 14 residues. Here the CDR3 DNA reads TGTGCCAGCAGCGCCTTAATAGTCACCGGGGAGCTGTTTTTT. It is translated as CASSALIVTGELFF.

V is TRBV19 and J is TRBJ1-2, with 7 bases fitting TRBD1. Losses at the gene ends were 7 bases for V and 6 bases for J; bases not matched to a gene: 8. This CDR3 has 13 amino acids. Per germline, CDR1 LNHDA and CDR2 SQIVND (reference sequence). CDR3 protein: CASTGTGVNGYTF. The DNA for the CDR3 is TGTGCCAGTACCGGAACAGGGGTGAATGGCTACACCTTC.

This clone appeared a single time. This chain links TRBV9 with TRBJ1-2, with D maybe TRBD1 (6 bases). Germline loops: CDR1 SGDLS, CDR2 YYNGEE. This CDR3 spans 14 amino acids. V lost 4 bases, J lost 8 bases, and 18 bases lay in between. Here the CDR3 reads CASSPNPGGLGYTF. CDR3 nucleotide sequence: TGTGCCAGCAGCCCCAACCCGGGGGGCCTCGGCTACACCTTC.

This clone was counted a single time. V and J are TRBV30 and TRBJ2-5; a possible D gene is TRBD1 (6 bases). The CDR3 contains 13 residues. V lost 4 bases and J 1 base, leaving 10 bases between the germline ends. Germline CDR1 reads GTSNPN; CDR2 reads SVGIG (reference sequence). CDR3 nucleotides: TGTGCCTGGAATCGGGACATCCAAGAGACCCAGTACTTC. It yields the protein CAWNRDIQETQYF.

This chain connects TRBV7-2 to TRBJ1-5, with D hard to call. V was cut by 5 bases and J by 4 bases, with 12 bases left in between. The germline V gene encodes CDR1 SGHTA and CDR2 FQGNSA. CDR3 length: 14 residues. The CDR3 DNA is TGTGCCAGCAGCCGGAGTACCCTAAATCAGCCCCAGCATTTT. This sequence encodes CASSRSTLNQPQHF.

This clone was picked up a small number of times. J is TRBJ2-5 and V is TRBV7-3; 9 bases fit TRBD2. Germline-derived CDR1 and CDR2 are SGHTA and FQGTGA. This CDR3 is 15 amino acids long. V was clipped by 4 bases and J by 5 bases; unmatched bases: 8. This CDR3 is CASSSVSGGFETQYF. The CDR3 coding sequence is TGTGCCAGCAGCTCAGTCAGCGGGGGGTTCGAGACCCAGTACTTC.

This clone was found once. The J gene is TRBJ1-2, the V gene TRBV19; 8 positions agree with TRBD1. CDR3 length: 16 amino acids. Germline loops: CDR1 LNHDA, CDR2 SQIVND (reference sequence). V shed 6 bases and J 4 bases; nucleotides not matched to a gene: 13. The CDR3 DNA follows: TGTGCCAGTAGGGGCCCGGACAGGGATCTAGGCTATGGCTACACCTTC. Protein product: CASRGPDRDLGYGYTF.

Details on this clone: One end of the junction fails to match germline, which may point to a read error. CDR3 nucleotides: TGTGCCAGCAGCTTATCCAGGGAAAAACTGTTTTTT. Amino acid sequence: CASSLSREKLFF. The chain couples TRBV28 to TRBJ1-4; D remains unclear. Germline values: CDR1 MDHEN, CDR2 SYDVKM. This CDR3 comprises 12 residues.

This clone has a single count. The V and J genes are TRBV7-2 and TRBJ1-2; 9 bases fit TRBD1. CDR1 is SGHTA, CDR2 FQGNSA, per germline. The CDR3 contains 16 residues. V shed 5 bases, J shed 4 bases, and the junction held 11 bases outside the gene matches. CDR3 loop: CASSVGQGFLGYGYTF. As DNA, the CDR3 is TGTGCCAGCAGCGTCGGACAGGGGTTTTTAGGCTATGGCTACACCTTC.

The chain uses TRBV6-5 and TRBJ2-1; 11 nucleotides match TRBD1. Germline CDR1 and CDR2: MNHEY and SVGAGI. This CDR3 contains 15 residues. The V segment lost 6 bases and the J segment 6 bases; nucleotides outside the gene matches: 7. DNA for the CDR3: TGTGCCAGCAGCTATACCGGGACAGGGGGCAATGAGCAGTTCTTC. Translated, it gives CASSYTGTGGNEQFF.

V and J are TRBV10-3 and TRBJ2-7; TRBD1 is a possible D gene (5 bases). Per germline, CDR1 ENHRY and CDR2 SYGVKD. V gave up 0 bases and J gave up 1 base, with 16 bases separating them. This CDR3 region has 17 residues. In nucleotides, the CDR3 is TGTGCCATCAGTGAGTCCATCCGCACAGGTGGATCCTACGAGCAGTACTTC. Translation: CAISESIRTGGSYEQYF.

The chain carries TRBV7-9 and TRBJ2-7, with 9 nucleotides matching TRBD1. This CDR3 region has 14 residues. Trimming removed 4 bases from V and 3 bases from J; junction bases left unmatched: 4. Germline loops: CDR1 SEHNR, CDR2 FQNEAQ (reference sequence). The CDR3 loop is CASSSRDRDYEQYF. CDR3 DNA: TGTGCCAGCAGCTCCCGGGACAGGGACTACGAGCAGTACTTC.

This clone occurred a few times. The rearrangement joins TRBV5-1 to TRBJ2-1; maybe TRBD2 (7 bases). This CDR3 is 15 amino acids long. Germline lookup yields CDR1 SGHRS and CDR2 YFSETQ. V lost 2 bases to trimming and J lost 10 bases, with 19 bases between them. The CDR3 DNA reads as TGCGCCAGCAGCTTAGGGGGAGGGCCTCAGGGAGAGCAGTTCTTC. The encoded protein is CASSLGGGPQGEQFF.

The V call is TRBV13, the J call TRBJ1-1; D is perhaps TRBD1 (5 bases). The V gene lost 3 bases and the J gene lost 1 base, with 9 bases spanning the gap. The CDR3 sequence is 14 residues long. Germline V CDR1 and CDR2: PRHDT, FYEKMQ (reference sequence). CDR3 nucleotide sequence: TGTGCCAGCAGCTTCGGTCAGGGGAACACTGAAGCTTTCTTT. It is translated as CASSFGQGNTEAFF.

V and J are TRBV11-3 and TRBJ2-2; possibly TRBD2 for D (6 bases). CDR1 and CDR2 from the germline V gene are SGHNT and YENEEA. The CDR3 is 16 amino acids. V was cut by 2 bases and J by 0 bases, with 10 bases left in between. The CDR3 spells CASSLWGRSNTGELFF. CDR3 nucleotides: TGTGCCAGCAGCTTATGGGGGAGGTCGAACACCGGGGAGCTGTTTTTT.

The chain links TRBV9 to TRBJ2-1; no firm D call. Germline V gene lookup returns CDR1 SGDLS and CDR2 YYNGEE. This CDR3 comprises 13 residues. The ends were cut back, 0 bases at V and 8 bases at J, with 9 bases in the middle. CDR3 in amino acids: CASSVAPQDEQFF. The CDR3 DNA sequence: TGTGCCAGCAGCGTAGCGCCCCAGGATGAGCAGTTCTTC. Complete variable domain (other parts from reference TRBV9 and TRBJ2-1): DSGVTQTPKHLITATGQRVTLRCSPRSGDLSVYWYQQSLDQGLQFLIQYYNGEERAKGNILERFSAQQFPDLHSELNLSSLELGDSALYFCASSVAPQDEQFFGPGTRLTVL.

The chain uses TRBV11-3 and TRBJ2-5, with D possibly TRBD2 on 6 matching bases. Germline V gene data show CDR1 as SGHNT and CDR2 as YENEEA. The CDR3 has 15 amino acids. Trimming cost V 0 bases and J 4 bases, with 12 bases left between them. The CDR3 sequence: CASSLDGGKLETQYF. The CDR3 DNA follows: TGTGCCAGCAGCTTAGATGGCGGGAAGCTAGAGACCCAGTACTTC.

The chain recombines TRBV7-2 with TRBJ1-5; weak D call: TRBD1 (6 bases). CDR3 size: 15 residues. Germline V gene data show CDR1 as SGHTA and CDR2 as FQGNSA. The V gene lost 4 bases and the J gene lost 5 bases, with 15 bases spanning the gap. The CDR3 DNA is TGTGCCAGCAGCTCACGGCCGACAGGCGATCAGCCCCAGCATTTT. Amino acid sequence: CASSSRPTGDQPQHF.

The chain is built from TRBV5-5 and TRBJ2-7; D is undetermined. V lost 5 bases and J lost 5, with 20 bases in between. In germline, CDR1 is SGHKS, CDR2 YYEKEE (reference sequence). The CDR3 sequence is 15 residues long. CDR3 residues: CASSTQLELVHEQYF. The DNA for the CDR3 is TGTGCCAGCAGTACCCAGCTGGAGCTCGTGCACGAGCAGTACTTC.

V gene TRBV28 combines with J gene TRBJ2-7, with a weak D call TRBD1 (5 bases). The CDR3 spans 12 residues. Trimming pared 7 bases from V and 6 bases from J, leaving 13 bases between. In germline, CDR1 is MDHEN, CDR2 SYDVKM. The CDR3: CASTLGVTEQYF. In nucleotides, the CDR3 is TGTGCCAGCACCTTAGGGGTTACCGAGCAGTACTTC.

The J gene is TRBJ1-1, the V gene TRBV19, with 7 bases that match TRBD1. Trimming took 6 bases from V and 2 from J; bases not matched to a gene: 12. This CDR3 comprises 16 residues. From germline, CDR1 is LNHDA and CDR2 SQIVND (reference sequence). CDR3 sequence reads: CASRAGYRGLNTEAFF. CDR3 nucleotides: TGTGCCAGTAGAGCCGGGTACAGGGGACTCAACACTGAAGCTTTCTTT.

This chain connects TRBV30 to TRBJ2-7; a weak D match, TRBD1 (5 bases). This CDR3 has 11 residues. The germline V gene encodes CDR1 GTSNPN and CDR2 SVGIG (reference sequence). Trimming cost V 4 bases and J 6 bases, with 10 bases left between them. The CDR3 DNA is TGTGCCTGGAAAGACAGCTCCGAGCAGTACTTC. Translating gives CAWKDSSEQYF.

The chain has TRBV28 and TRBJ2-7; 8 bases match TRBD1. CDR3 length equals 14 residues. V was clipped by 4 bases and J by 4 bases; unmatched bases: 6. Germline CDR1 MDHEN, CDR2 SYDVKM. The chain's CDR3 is CASSSLGQEYEQYF. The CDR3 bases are TGTGCCAGCAGTTCACTGGGACAGGAATACGAGCAGTACTTC.

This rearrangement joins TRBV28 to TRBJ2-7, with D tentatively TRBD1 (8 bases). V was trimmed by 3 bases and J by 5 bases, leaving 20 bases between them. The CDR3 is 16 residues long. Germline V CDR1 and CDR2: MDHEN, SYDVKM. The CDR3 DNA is TGTGCCAGCAGTTTGGGATGGGGGGGACAGGACGACGAGCAGTACTTC. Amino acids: CASSLGWGGQDDEQYF. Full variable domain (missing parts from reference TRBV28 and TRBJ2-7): DVKVTQSSRYLVKRTGEKVFLECVQDMDHENMFWYRQDPGLGLRLIYFSYDVKMKEKGDIPEGYSVSREKKERFSLILESASTNQTSMYLCASSLGWGGQDDEQYFGPGTRLTVT.

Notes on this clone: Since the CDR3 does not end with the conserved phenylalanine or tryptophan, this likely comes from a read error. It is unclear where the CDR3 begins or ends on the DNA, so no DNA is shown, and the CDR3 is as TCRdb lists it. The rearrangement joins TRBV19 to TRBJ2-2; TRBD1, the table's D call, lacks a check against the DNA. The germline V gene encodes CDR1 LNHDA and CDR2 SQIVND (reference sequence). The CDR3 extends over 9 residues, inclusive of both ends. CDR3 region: CASSPATQG.